What follows describes a single TCR beta chain. Its cognate antigen is unknown. The CDR3 is 14 amino acids. CDR1 is MDHEN, CDR2 SYDVKM, per germline. With V trimmed by 6 bases and J by 6 bases, 11 bases remained unmatched. This sample was taken from a study of cytotoxic CD8 clonotypes in ibrutinib-treated CLL. At the level of the study: Investigators collected response samples after a median 12 months of treatment, range 6 to 36.

With sequencing, the targeted depth ranged from 1 in 200,000 to 1 in 1 million T cells. The assay was immunoSEQ multiplex PCR, and TCRdb's table has in-frame clones only and misses some. This repertoire shows about 160,000 clones, 81% found once; its top ten account for around 2%. Study results and limitations: Public clonotypes (which were uncommon) either contracted or remained stable on treatment. A rise in clonality was seen at ibrutinib response, and a fall back toward baseline was seen at progression.

Specimen: PBMCs, collected after 12 months of ibrutinib treatment. V usage is TRBV28 and J usage is TRBJ2-7; 7 positions match TRBD1. This clonotype was obtained from a human donor with chronic lymphocytic leukemia. CDR3 protein: CASSQGGSGSEQYF. The CDR3 bases are TGTGCCAGCAGCCAAGGGGGCTCAGGGAGCGAGCAGTACTTC.